These 18 T cell receptor beta chains were sequenced from one sample in a study of shared clonotypes between healthy human individuals. TCRdb's table, derived via immunoSEQ multiplex PCR, lists solely in-frame clones and lacks some. The repertoire includes 900,000 to 1,200,000 clones, approximately 80% of them detected once, and more than 0.55% sits in the top ten. The sequenced material came from memory CD4+ T cells from PBMCs. Subset noted: CD45RA-negative fraction. These receptors were collected from a man aged 18 to 29 in good health. Some clones in this sample may be carry-over from other donors' samples.

The chain carries TRBV11-2 and TRBJ2-1, with D possibly matching TRBD1 (6 bases). The CDR3 consists of 12 residues. Between the trimmed V and J ends, which lost 4 bases and 10 bases, there was a span of 11 bases. The germline CDR1 and CDR2 sequences are SGHAT and FQNNGV. CDR3 in amino acids: CASSWTVEEQFF. Here the CDR3 DNA reads TGTGCCAGCAGCTGGACAGTAGAGGAGCAGTTCTTC.

In this sample, this clone turned up once. This chain links TRBV10-3 with TRBJ1-3, with unresolved D. CDR3 length: 15 residues. Looked up from germline, CDR1 is ENHRY and CDR2 is SYGVKD. The V and J ends lost 2 bases and 2 bases respectively, with 10 bases between them. CDR3 nucleotides: TGTGCCATCAGTGAGGGCGGCCGAACTGGAAACACCATATATTTT. As protein: CAISEGGRTGNTIYF.

This clone was counted many times. The genes are TRBV5-5 and TRBJ1-2; tentatively, D is TRBD1 (6 bases). This CDR3 is 19 amino acids long. The germline V gene has CDR1 SGHKS and CDR2 YYEKEE (reference sequence). The ends were cut back, 5 bases at V and 0 bases at J, with 26 bases in the middle. CDR3 in amino acids: CASRPRGGGGGPSNYGYTF. CDR3 bases: TGTGCCAGCAGACCCCGAGGAGGGGGGGGCGGCCCTTCTAACTATGGCTACACCTTC.

CDR3 amino acids: CSVRETDITGELFF. The CDR3 DNA reads as TGCAGCGTTCGAGAGACCGATATAACCGGGGAGCTGTTTTTT. This chain connects TRBV29-1 to TRBJ2-2; no reliable D call. Germline-derived CDR1 and CDR2 are SQVTM and ANQGSEA. The CDR3 runs 14 residues. Trimming took 5 bases from V and 5 from J, leaving 15 bases between them.

The chain employs TRBV28 and TRBJ1-1; D might be TRBD1 (6 bases). V lost 6 bases to trimming and J lost 7 bases, with 21 bases between them. Germline assignment: CDR1 MDHEN and CDR2 SYDVKM. This CDR3 has 15 amino acids. The CDR3 loop is CASSSGNRRGSEAFF. DNA of the CDR3: TGTGCCAGCAGCTCAGGAAATCGAAGGGGGAGTGAAGCTTTCTTT.

The rearrangement joins TRBV7-8 to TRBJ2-3; 7 nucleotides line up with TRBD1. Germline CDR1 SGHVS, CDR2 FQNEAQ. The CDR3 sequence is 15 residues long. Unmatched junction bases numbered 3, after V lost 1 base and J lost 2 bases. The CDR3 sequence: CASSLVQGTTDTQYF. CDR3 DNA: TGTGCCAGCAGCTTAGTACAGGGGACCACAGATACGCAGTATTTT.

This rearrangement joins TRBV6-5 to TRBJ2-2; possible D gene TRBD2, 6 bases. The CDR3 totals 14 residues. V lost 4 bases and J lost 6, with 12 bases in between. Per germline, CDR1 MNHEY and CDR2 SVGAGI. CDR3 DNA: TGTGCCAGCAGTTCCGCGTGGGGGGCCGGGGAGCTGTTTTTT. Its translation: CASSSAWGAGELFF.

CDR3 nucleotide sequence: TGTGCCAGCCGACTAGCGGGAGAAGAGACCCAGTACTTC. Translated, it gives CASRLAGEETQYF. The chain employs TRBV19 and TRBJ2-5, with 12 bases that match TRBD2. V lost 9 bases, J lost 3 bases, and 2 bases stayed unmatched. Per germline, CDR1 LNHDA and CDR2 SQIVND (reference sequence). The CDR3 contains 13 residues. The complete variable domain, with remaining parts taken from reference TRBV19 and TRBJ2-5, reads DGGITQSPKYLFRKEGQNVTLSCEQNLNHDAMYWYRQDPGQGLRLIYYSQIVNDFQKGDIAEGYSVSREKKESFPLTVTSAQKNPTAFYLCASRLAGEETQYFGPGTRLLVL.

This chain uses TRBV5-1 with TRBJ2-5, with D possibly TRBD2 on 6 matching bases. V gave up 0 bases and J gave up 2 bases, with 14 bases separating them. The CDR3 spans 16 residues. Germline lookup yields CDR1 SGHRS and CDR2 YFSETQ. CDR3 region: CASSLGLGNAQETQYF. The CDR3 region has the DNA TGCGCCAGCAGCTTGGGACTAGGAAACGCTCAAGAGACCCAGTACTTC.

This clone showed up just once. V is TRBV2 and J is TRBJ1-1, with D possibly TRBD1 on 5 matching bases. Germline V gives CDR1 SNHLY, CDR2 FYNNEI. This CDR3 is built from 12 residues. V gave up 6 bases and J gave up 4 bases, with 9 bases separating them. The CDR3 nucleotides are TGTGCCAGCAGGGGACCGGGCACTGAAGCTTTCTTT. Amino acids: CASRGPGTEAFF. The complete variable domain, with remaining parts taken from reference TRBV2 and TRBJ1-1, reads EPEVTQTPSHQVTQMGQEVILRCVPISNHLYFYWYRQILGQKVEFLVSFYNNEISEKSEIFDDQFSVERPDGSNFTLKIRSTKLEDSAMYFCASRGPGTEAFFGQGTRLTVV.

CDR3 residues: CASRTGTGASYEQYF. The CDR3 DNA is TGTGCCAGCAGAACCGGGACAGGGGCCTCCTACGAGCAGTACTTC. V usage is TRBV11-2 and J usage is TRBJ2-7; 10 nucleotides align to TRBD1. J gave up 0 bases and V 6 bases, and 5 bases lay outside the gene matches. Germline loops: CDR1 SGHAT, CDR2 FQNNGV. This CDR3 spans 15 amino acids. Drawing the rest from reference TRBV11-2 and TRBJ2-7, the complete variable domain is EAGVAQSPRYKIIEKRQSVAFWCNPISGHATLYWYQQILGQGPKLLIQFQNNGVVDDSQLPKDRFSAERLKGVDSTLKIQPAKLEDSAVYLCASRTGTGASYEQYFGPGTRLTVT.

The V call is TRBV20-1, the J call TRBJ2-7; D is undetermined. The length of the CDR3 is 11 residues. Per germline, CDR1 DFQATT and CDR2 SNEGSKA (reference sequence). V lost 2 bases, J lost 5 bases, and 7 bases lay in between. The CDR3 is CSARRVDEQYF. The DNA for the CDR3 is TGCAGTGCTAGACGCGTTGACGAGCAGTACTTC.

The chain is built from TRBV7-9 and TRBJ2-3; TRBD2 matches at 7 bases. This CDR3 has 15 residues. Germline V lookup: CDR1 SEHNR, CDR2 FQNEAQ (reference sequence). V lost 6 bases to trimming and J lost 6 bases; unmatched junction nucleotides: 12. CDR3 sequence (DNA): TGTGCCAGCAGTCCGGGACTACCTAGTGCGGATACGCAGTATTTT. Protein: CASSPGLPSADTQYF.

A word on this clone: A read error may be the cause here, since a much bigger clone is one base away. The chain carries TRBV10-3 and TRBJ1-1, with a weak D call TRBD1 (5 bases). Germline CDR1 reads ENHRY; CDR2 reads SYGVKD. This CDR3 has 12 residues. CDR3 residues: CAISESGGEASF. In nucleotides, the CDR3 is TGTGCCATCAGTGAGTCGGGGGGTGAAGCTTCCTTT.

The chain combines TRBV6-1 with TRBJ1-4; D is unresolved. The V and J ends lost 8 bases and 8 bases respectively, with 18 bases between them. The CDR3 is 14 residues long. Germline CDR1 reads MNHNS; CDR2 reads SASEGT. The CDR3 here is CASVSGQLVEKLFF. In DNA form, the CDR3 reads TGTGCCAGCGTCAGCGGGCAGCTTGTCGAAAAACTGTTTTTT.

The chain couples TRBV5-1 to TRBJ2-2, with a possible D match to TRBD1 (6 bases). CDR1 and CDR2 (germline): SGHRS, YFSETQ. The ends were cut back, 4 bases at V and 4 bases at J, with 14 bases in the middle. This CDR3 is 15 amino acids long. The CDR3 loop is CASSDTGFITGELFF. Written as DNA, the CDR3 is TGCGCCAGCAGCGATACAGGGTTTATCACCGGGGAGCTGTTTTTT.

This chain connects TRBV5-4 to TRBJ2-1; possible D gene TRBD2, 6 bases. Trimming pared 3 bases from V and 2 bases from J, leaving 9 bases between. The germline gives CDR1 SGHNT, CDR2 YYREEE (reference sequence). The CDR3 consists of 14 residues. CDR3 region: CASSWGLTYNEQFF. CDR3 nucleotide sequence: TGTGCCAGCAGCTGGGGACTTACCTACAATGAGCAGTTCTTC.

The chain joins TRBV7-6 to TRBJ2-2; 9 bases agree with TRBD2. The CDR3 sequence is 16 residues long. Germline CDR1 SGHVS, CDR2 FNYEAQ. The V gene end was trimmed by 2 bases and the J gene end by 6 bases; junction bases not matched to a gene: 7. This chain's CDR3 is CASSLSASGKAGELFF. The CDR3 DNA follows: TGTGCCAGCAGCTTATCTGCTAGCGGGAAGGCCGGGGAGCTGTTTTTT.